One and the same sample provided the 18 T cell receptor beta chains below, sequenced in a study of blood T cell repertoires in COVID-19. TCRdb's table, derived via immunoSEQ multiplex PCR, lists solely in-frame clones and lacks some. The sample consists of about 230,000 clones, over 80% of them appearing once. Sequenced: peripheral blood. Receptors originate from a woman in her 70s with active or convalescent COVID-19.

The CDR3 DNA reads as TGTGCCAGCAGTTTGACGGGACTAGCGGGGATGGAGACCCAGTACTTC. It specifies CASSLTGLAGMETQYF. V and J are TRBV27 and TRBJ2-5, with 13 bases aligning to TRBD2. The CDR3 has 16 residues. Germline lookup yields CDR1 MNHEY and CDR2 SMNVEV (reference sequence). The ends lost 3 bases at V and 5 bases at J; junction bases unmatched: 6.

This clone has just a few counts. CDR3 protein: CASSLQGVTGELFF. DNA for the CDR3: TGCGCCAGCTCCCTGCAAGGGGTCACCGGGGAGCTGTTTTTT. The rearrangement links TRBV5-1 to TRBJ2-2; a weak D match, TRBD1 (5 bases). The germline V gene encodes CDR1 SGHRS and CDR2 YFSETQ. This CDR3 is built from 14 residues. V was cut by 7 bases and J by 4 bases, with 14 bases left in between.

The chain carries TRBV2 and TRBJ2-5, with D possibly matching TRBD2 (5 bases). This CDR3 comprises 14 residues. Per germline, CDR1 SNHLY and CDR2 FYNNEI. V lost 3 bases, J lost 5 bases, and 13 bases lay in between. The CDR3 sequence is CASSDSGSGETQYF. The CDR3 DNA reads TGTGCCAGCAGTGACTCTGGGTCGGGGGAGACCCAGTACTTC.

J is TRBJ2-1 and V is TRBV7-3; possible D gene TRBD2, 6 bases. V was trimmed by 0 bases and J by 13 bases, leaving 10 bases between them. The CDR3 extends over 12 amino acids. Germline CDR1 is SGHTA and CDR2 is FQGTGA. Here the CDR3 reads CASSLTGTLQFF. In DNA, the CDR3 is TGTGCCAGCAGCTTAACAGGGACTCTCCAGTTCTTC.

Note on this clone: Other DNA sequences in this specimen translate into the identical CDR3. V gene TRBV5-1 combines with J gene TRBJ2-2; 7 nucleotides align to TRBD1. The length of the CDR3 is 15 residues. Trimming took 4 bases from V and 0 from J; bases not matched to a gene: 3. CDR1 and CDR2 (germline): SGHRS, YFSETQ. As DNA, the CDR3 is TGCGCCAGCAGCCCGGACAGGTCGAACACCGGGGAGCTGTTTTTT. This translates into CASSPDRSNTGELFF.

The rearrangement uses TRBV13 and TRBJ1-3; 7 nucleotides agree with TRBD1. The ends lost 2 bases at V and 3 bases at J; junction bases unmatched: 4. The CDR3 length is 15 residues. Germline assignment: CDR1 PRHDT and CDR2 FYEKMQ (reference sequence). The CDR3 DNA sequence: TGTGCCAGCAGCTTAAAAGGGGGCCATGGAAACACCATATATTTT. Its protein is CASSLKGGHGNTIYF.

CDR3 in amino acids: CASNQGKNSPLHF. The CDR3 bases are TGTGCCAGTAACCAGGGAAAGAATTCACCCCTCCACTTT. The V gene is TRBV19, the J gene TRBJ1-6; possibly TRBD1 for D (5 bases). This CDR3 contains 13 residues. V dropped 7 bases and J dropped 7 bases, with 11 bases sitting between them. Germline CDR1 LNHDA, CDR2 SQIVND (reference sequence).

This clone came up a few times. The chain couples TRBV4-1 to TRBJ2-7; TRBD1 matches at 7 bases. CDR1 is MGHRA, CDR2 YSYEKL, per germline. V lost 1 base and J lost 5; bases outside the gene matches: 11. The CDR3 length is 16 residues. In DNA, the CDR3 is TGCGCCAGCAGCCAAGGAGGGAACAGGGGCTTTCACGAGCAGTACTTC. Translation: CASSQGGNRGFHEQYF.

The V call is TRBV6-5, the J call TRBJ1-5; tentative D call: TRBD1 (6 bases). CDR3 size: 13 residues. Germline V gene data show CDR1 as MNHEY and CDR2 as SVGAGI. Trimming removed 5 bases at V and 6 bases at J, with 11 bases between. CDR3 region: CASSPWGRQPQHF. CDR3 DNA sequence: TGTGCCAGCAGTCCTTGGGGGCGTCAGCCCCAGCATTTT.

The CDR3 sequence is CATSRGWTGVNTEAFF. CDR3 nucleotides: TGTGCCACCAGCAGAGGTTGGACAGGGGTGAACACTGAAGCTTTCTTT. This chain links TRBV15 with TRBJ1-1; 9 bases are shared with TRBD1. Trimming at V came to 1 base and at J to 0 bases, leaving 3 bases not matched to a gene. Germline V gene lookup returns CDR1 LNHNV and CDR2 YYDKDF (reference sequence). The CDR3 runs 16 residues.

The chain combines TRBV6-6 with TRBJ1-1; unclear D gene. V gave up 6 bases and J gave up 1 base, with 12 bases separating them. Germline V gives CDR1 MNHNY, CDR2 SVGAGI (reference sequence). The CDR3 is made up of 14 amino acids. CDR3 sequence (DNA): TGTGCCAGCAGCTTAACCTACGGGAACACTGAAGCTTTCTTT. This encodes CASSLTYGNTEAFF.

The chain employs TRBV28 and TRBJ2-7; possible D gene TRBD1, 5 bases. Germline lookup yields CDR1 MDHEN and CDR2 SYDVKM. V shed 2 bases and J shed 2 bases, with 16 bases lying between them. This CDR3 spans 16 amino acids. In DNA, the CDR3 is TGTGCCAGCAGTTTAATTGGGGCCCTCCGGACCTACGAGCAGTACTTC. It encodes CASSLIGALRTYEQYF.

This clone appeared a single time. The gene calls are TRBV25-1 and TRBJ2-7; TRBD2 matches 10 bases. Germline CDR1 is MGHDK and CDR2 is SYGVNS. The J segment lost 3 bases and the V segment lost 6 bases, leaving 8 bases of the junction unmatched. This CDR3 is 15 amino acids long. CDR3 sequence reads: CASSRGSGRSYEQYF. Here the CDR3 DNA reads TGTGCCAGCAGCCGGGGTAGCGGGAGGAGCTACGAGCAGTACTTC.

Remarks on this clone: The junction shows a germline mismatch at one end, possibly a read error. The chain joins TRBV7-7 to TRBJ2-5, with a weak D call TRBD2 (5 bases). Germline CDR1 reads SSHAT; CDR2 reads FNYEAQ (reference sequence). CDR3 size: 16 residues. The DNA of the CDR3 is TGTGCTAGCAGCGCCCTTTCAGCGGTGACTCAAGGGACCCAGTACTTC. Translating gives CASSALSAVTQGTQYF.

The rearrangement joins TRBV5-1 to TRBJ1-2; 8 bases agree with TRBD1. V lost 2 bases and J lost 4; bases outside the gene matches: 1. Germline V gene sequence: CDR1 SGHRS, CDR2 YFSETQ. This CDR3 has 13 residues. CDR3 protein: CASSFDRGYGYTF. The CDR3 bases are TGCGCCAGCAGCTTCGACAGGGGCTATGGCTACACCTTC. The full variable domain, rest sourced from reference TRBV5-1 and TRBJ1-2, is KAGVTQTPRYLIKTRGQQVTLSCSPISGHRSVSWYQQTPGQGLQFLFEYFSETQRNKGNFPGRFSGRQFSNSRSEMNVSTLELGDSALYLCASSFDRGYGYTFGSGTRLTVV.

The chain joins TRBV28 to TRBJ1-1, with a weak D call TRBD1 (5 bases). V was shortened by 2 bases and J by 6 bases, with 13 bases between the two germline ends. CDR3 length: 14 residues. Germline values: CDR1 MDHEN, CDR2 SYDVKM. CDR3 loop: CASSLEQAGSEAFF. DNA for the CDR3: TGTGCCAGCAGTTTAGAACAGGCTGGCTCTGAAGCTTTCTTT.

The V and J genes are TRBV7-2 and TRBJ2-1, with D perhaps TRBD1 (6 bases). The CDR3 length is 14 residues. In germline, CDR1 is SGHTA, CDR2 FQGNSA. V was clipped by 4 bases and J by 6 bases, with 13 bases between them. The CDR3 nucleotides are TGTGCCAGCAGCTCGGCAGACAGGATCAATGAGCAGTTCTTC. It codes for CASSSADRINEQFF.

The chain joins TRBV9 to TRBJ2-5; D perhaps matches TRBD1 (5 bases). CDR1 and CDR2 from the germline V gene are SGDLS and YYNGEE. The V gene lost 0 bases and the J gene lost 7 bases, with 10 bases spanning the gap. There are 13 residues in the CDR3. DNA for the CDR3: TGTGCCAGCAGCGTAGAAAGCCAGGGGACCCAGTACTTC. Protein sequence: CASSVESQGTQYF. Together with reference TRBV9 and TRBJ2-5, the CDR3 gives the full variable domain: DSGVTQTPKHLITATGQRVTLRCSPRSGDLSVYWYQQSLDQGLQFLIQYYNGEERAKGNILERFSAQQFPDLHSELNLSSLELGDSALYFCASSVESQGTQYFGPGTRLLVL.